This T cell receptor beta chain was captured by sequencing in a study of spatial heterogeneity in lung cancer. CDR1 SGHRS and CDR2 YFSETQ come from the germline V gene. This CDR3 contains 15 residues. V was cut by 1 base and J by 3 bases, with 8 bases left in between. The study tagged each TCR cDNA molecule with a unique molecular identifier. TCRdb re-analysed the 5' RACE reads in MiXCR, keeping a single row per CDR3 protein. The sample includes some 87,000 distinct CDR3 sequences, around 8.6% of them seen just once. Time point specified: sample taken at primary tumor resection. Tumor, nontumor lung or frozen PBMC supplied whole RNA that was sequenced unsorted.

Sequenced here: PBMCs, sampled at surgery. This chain links TRBV5-1 with TRBJ1-6, with D hard to call. This TCR was recovered from a male donor with early-stage non-small cell lung cancer. The CDR3 spells CASSLTGDYNSPLHF. CDR3 in DNA: TGCGCCAGCAGCTTGACTGGCGACTATAATTCACCCCTCCACTTT.